The 14 T cell receptor beta chains presented below share a single source sample, sequenced in a study of regulatory T cells in long-lasting Graves disease. Libraries of TCR beta came from iRepertoire HTBI primers plus Arm-PCR of CDR3 regions. One entry per CDR3 protein, called by TCRdb with MiXCR from the multiplex PCR reads. The profile covers a few hundred thousand distinct CDR3 sequences, with 23% appearing a single time and about a quarter taken by the ten largest. Regarding time point: persistent/refractory GD, antithyroid drugs over 5 years with positive TRAb. PBMCs provided the RNA from which the TCR library was made. This specimen consisted of peripheral blood mononuclear cells (PBMCs), obtained when the disease was refractory, from a patient treated with antithyroid drugs. Receptors were obtained from a female donor with Graves disease.

This chain uses TRBV6-2 or TRBV6-3 with TRBJ2-7; TRBD2 is a possible D gene (5 bases). V lost 2 bases to trimming and J lost 4 bases, with 21 bases between them. The CDR3 length is 17 residues. Germline CDR1 is MNHEY and CDR2 is SVGEGT. CDR3 loop: CASSYPRGQESWYEQYF. The DNA of the CDR3 is TGTGCCAGCAGTTACCCCCGCGGGCAGGAATCTTGGTACGAGCAGTACTTC.

This chain's CDR3 is CASRTPGQKYNSPLHF. CDR3 nucleotide sequence: TGTGCCAGCAGAACTCCGGGACAGAAATATAATTCACCCCTCCACTTT. The V call is TRBV6-2 or TRBV6-3, the J call TRBJ1-6, with 7 bases aligning to TRBD1. Germline CDR1 is MNHEY and CDR2 is SVGEGT. CDR3 size: 16 residues. V was clipped by 6 bases and J by 4 bases; unmatched bases: 9.

This clonotype was recorded at least ten times. The J gene is TRBJ1-5, the V gene TRBV12-3 or TRBV12-4; TRBD1 might be the D (5 bases). The CDR3 contains 14 residues. Trimming removed 3 bases at V and 3 bases at J, with 9 bases between. CDR3 in amino acids: CASSFGGDNQPQHF. In DNA, the CDR3 is TGTGCCAGCAGTTTTGGGGGGGACAATCAGCCCCAGCATTTT.

The genes are TRBV5-6 and TRBJ1-4, with D unclear. Germline CDR1 is SGHDT and CDR2 is YYEEEE. The V end was cut by 7 bases, the J end by 8 bases, with 9 bases between. The CDR3 is 11 amino acids. The CDR3 spells CASPSGEKLFF. CDR3 in DNA: TGTGCCAGCCCATCGGGGGAAAAACTGTTTTTT. The whole variable domain, filled in from reference TRBV5-6 and TRBJ1-4, reads DAGVTQSPTHLIKTRGQQVTLRCSPKSGHDTVSWYQQALGQGPQFIFQYYEEEERQRGNFPDRFSGHQFPNYSSELNVNALLLGDSALYLCASPSGEKLFFGSGTQLSVL.

This clonotype has at least ten counts. This rearrangement joins TRBV28 to TRBJ1-2; maybe TRBD1 (5 bases). The CDR3 contains 14 residues. Germline V gene lookup returns CDR1 MDHEN and CDR2 SYDVKM. Trimming stripped 3 bases from V and 4 bases from J, with 12 bases between. This chain's CDR3 is CASSLFREGYGYTF. In DNA form, the CDR3 reads TGTGCCAGCAGTTTGTTCAGGGAGGGCTATGGCTACACCTTC.

In its sample, this clonotype was seen a few times. V and J are TRBV30 and TRBJ1-5; TRBD1 is a possible D gene (6 bases). The CDR3 has 14 amino acids. The germline CDR1 and CDR2 sequences are GTSNPN and SVGIG (reference sequence). V dropped 3 bases and J dropped 6 bases, with 15 bases sitting between them. CDR3 bases: TGTGCCTGGAGAGGGGCGGGGGCCGGTCAGCCCCAGCATTTT. Its protein product is CAWRGAGAGQPQHF. The full variable domain, completed using reference TRBV30 and TRBJ1-5, is SQTIHQWPATLVQPVGSPLSLECTVEGTSNPNLYWYRQAAGRGLQLLFYSVGIGQISSEVPQNLSASRPQDRQFILSSKKLLLSDSGFYLCAWRGAGAGQPQHFGDGTRLSIL.

This clonotype occurred many times. The chain combines TRBV28 with TRBJ2-7; 11 positions agree with TRBD1. There are 18 residues in the CDR3. V shed 6 bases and J 0 bases; nucleotides not matched to a gene: 13. Germline V CDR1 and CDR2: MDHEN, SYDVKM. The CDR3 DNA sequence: TGTGCCAGCAGCCTCGGACAGGGGGCAAGAACGACCTCCTACGAGCAGTACTTC. Its protein is CASSLGQGARTTSYEQYF.

The chain is built from TRBV20-1 and TRBJ2-7; D is possibly TRBD1 (6 bases). Germline values: CDR1 DFQATT, CDR2 SNEGSKA (reference sequence). The V end lost 6 bases, the J end lost 2 bases, and 14 bases lay between the germline ends. The CDR3 contains 13 residues. CDR3 protein: CSARTGSAYEQYF. In nucleotides, the CDR3 is TGCAGTGCCAGAACAGGGTCGGCCTACGAGCAGTACTTC.

In the case of this clonotype: Since a much larger clone is just one base distant, this may be a read error. The chain recombines TRBV7-2 with TRBJ1-2; D is uncertain. The V gene's germline CDR1 is SGHTA and CDR2 FQGNSA. The CDR3 consists of 15 residues. The CDR3 reads CASSSRHGRSYGFTF. For the CDR3, the DNA is TGTGCCAGCAGCTCGAGACACGGACGGAGCTATGGCTTCACCTTC.

V and J are TRBV28 and TRBJ2-3; 8 bases are shared with TRBD2. CDR1 is MDHEN and CDR2 is SYDVKM in the germline V gene. The V segment lost 9 bases and the J segment 3 bases; nucleotides outside the gene matches: 11. The length of the CDR3 is 15 residues. In DNA form, the CDR3 reads TGTGCCAGTTCCCGGCCGGGACTAGATACAGATACGCAGTATTTT. This gives the protein CASSRPGLDTDTQYF. Drawing the rest from reference TRBV28 and TRBJ2-3, the complete variable domain is DVKVTQSSRYLVKRTGEKVFLECVQDMDHENMFWYRQDPGLGLRLIYFSYDVKMKEKGDIPEGYSVSREKKERFSLILESASTNQTSMYLCASSRPGLDTDTQYFGPGTRLTVL.

The chain recombines TRBV20-1 with TRBJ2-6; tentatively, D is TRBD2 (7 bases). Per germline, CDR1 DFQATT and CDR2 SNEGSKA (reference sequence). The V end was cut by 6 bases, the J end by 3 bases, with 21 bases between. The CDR3 totals 17 residues. In DNA form, the CDR3 reads TGCAGTGCCCCACCAGGGAGGGGGGATGGTGGGGCCAACGTCCTGACTTTC. It yields the protein CSAPPGRGDGGANVLTF.

This chain's CDR3 is CASSLLRAGGPGELFF. CDR3 DNA: TGTGCCAGCAGTTTATTAAGAGCGGGAGGCCCCGGGGAGCTGTTTTTT. The chain employs TRBV28 and TRBJ2-2; 9 nucleotides agree with TRBD2. Germline CDR1 is MDHEN and CDR2 is SYDVKM. Germline trimming cut 1 base from V and 6 bases from J; bases unmatched to any gene: 6. The length of the CDR3 is 16 residues.

The chain employs TRBV7-6 and TRBJ2-1, with 9 bases matching TRBD2. V trimming: 1 base; J trimming: 9 bases; junction bases outside the gene matches: 10. Germline V lookup: CDR1 SGHVS, CDR2 FNYEAQ. CDR3 length: 16 residues. CDR3 DNA sequence: TGTGCCAGCAGCTTAGTCGCTAGCGGGGCGACGGCTGAGCAGTTCTTC. It encodes CASSLVASGATAEQFF.

The chain links TRBV2 to TRBJ1-3, with D unclear. Germline lookup yields CDR1 SNHLY and CDR2 FYNNEI. The germline V and J ends were trimmed by 7 bases and 2 bases, with 12 bases remaining between them. This CDR3 has 14 residues. In DNA, the CDR3 is TGTGCCAGCAATCGGGGAAGTCCTGGAAACACCATATATTTT. Its protein product is CASNRGSPGNTIYF.